This TCR beta chain was identified during a study of low-dose radiotherapy and immunotherapy resistance in tumors. TRAV- and TRBV-specific primers were used for first-strand cDNA, which covered alpha and beta chains. The TCRs were subjected to amplification over roughly 20 PCR cycles employing a constant-region primer in conjunction with a V-primer adapter. TCRdb processed the reads anew with MiXCR; each CDR3 protein has one entry. The sample lists about 89,000 distinct CDR3 sequences, more than 7.5% seen once, with about 1% in the top ten. This clonotype was seen only a few times. Time point noted: before trial treatment. V was clipped by 4 bases and J by 8 bases; unmatched bases: 7. The germline CDR1 and CDR2 sequences are SEHNR and FQNEAQ (reference sequence). The CDR3 sequence is 14 residues long.

Material: PBMCs, obtained before treatment. The TCR originated in a male donor with prostate cancer. The chain has TRBV7-9 and TRBJ2-4; 8 positions agree with TRBD2. The CDR3 nucleotides are TGTGCCAGCAGCTCCGCCGCGGGAGGCGACATTCAGTACTTC. Amino acids: CASSSAAGGDIQYF.